This is a list of T cell receptor beta chains from one sample in a study of identical twins. One entry per CDR3 protein, called by TCRdb with MiXCR from the 5' RACE reads. The sample lists approximately 220,000 distinct CDR3 sequences, approximately 7.8% occurring once. These data also formed part of another study, on yellow fever vaccine responses in identical twins.

The material sequenced was CD8+ T cells sorted from blood. The receptors originated from a woman aged 18-29 years in good health. CDR3s include the opening cysteine and the closing phenylalanine or tryptophan. The D gene is left open where the match is weak. Expanded clones get a size class; other rows say once, few or many, or leave the size out.

>TRBD1|TRBV7-6|TRBJ2-6|-
CASSLAGTGTGANVLTF
TGTGCCAGCAGCTTAGCCGGGACAGGGACTGGGGCCAACGTCCTGACTTTC
>-|TRBV20-1|TRBJ1-6|few
CSAIPPGNSLSPLHF
TGCAGTGCTATACCTCCGGGAAATTCCCTTTCACCCCTCCACTTT
>-|TRBV5-5|TRBJ2-1|-
CASSLEGIWGGDEQFF
TGTGCCAGCAGCTTGGAGGGAATATGGGGTGGGGATGAGCAGTTCTTC
>TRBD2|TRBV7-6|TRBJ2-7|-
CASSLGVAGTQYEQYF
TGTGCCAGCAGCCTTGGGGTAGCGGGAACACAATACGAGCAGTACTTC
>-|TRBV7-9|TRBJ1-1|few
CASSLFRSDTEAFF
TGTGCCAGCAGCTTGTTCCGATCCGACACTGAAGCTTTCTTT
>-|TRBV15|TRBJ2-1|-
CATSSAGLSYNEQFF
TGTGCCACCAGCAGTGCGGGACTGTCGTACAATGAGCAGTTCTTC
>TRBD1|TRBV7-9|TRBJ1-1|many
CASSSTGEGTEAFF
TGTGCCAGCAGCTCGACAGGGGAAGGCACTGAAGCTTTCTTT
>-|TRBV12-3/TRBV12-4|TRBJ1-4|many
CASSFDLNEKLFF
TGTGCCAGCAGTTTTGACCTTAATGAAAAACTGTTTTTT
>TRBD2|TRBV12-3/TRBV12-4|TRBJ2-5|many
CASSPVAGGETQYF
TGTGCCAGCAGTCCTGTAGCGGGAGGAGAGACCCAGTACTTC
>-|TRBV6-4|TRBJ2-1|-
CASSDRLGGSNEQFF
TGTGCCAGCAGTGATCGTCTCGGGGGTTCCAATGAGCAGTTCTTC
>-|TRBV28|TRBJ2-2|many
CASTLDSGELFF
TGTGCCAGCACCCTTGACTCCGGGGAGCTGTTTTTT
>TRBD1|TRBV7-9|TRBJ1-1|few
CASSPADRGDTEAFF
TGTGCCAGCAGCCCCGCAGACAGGGGTGACACTGAAGCTTTCTTT
>-|TRBV12-3/TRBV12-4|TRBJ1-2|many
CASNYNVRGEVNYGYTF
TGTGCCAGCAACTATAATGTCCGGGGAGAGGTTAACTATGGCTACACCTTC
>-|TRBV9|TRBJ2-1|-
CASSVGTAYNEQFF
TGTGCCAGCAGCGTTGGTACAGCATACAATGAGCAGTTCTTC
>TRBD2|TRBV9|TRBJ2-2|-
CASSVEAETSGTGELFF
TGTGCCAGCAGCGTAGAGGCAGAGACTAGCGGGACCGGGGAGCTGTTTTTT
>-|TRBV11-2|TRBJ2-3|few
CASRSKVGPSTDTQYF
TGTGCCAGCAGGTCCAAGGTCGGGCCCAGCACAGATACGCAGTATTTT
>TRBD2|TRBV20-1|TRBJ2-1|few
CSVWGGETSAEQFF
TGCAGTGTTTGGGGGGGTGAGACTAGCGCTGAGCAGTTCTTC
>TRBD2|TRBV5-6|TRBJ2-7|-
CASSGGLAGVPYEQYF
TGTGCCAGCAGCGGGGGTTTAGCGGGAGTCCCCTACGAGCAGTACTTC
>-|TRBV11-2|TRBJ2-1|many
CASSLDPGREEGEQFF
TGTGCCAGCAGCTTAGATCCGGGCAGGGAGGAGGGTGAGCAGTTCTTC
>-|TRBV2|TRBJ2-1|-
CASSEPRTLLLGNEQFF
TGTGCCAGCAGTGAACCTAGGACACTGCTGCTGGGGAATGAGCAGTTCTTC
>-|TRBV14|TRBJ2-1|many
CASSQEAAGNTYNEQFF
TGTGCCAGCAGCCAAGAGGCGGCGGGCAACACCTACAATGAGCAGTTCTTC
>TRBD2|TRBV2|TRBJ2-4|-
CASNLREGNRAKNIQYF
TGTGCCAGCAACCTCCGGGAGGGGAACAGGGCCAAAAACATTCAGTACTTC
>-|TRBV2|TRBJ2-3|few
CAGQELVGGGDTQYF
TGTGCCGGCCAGGAACTTGTGGGGGGAGGAGATACGCAGTATTTT
>-|TRBV12-3/TRBV12-4|TRBJ2-3|-
CASSRLIFTDTQYF
TGTGCCAGCAGCCGACTGATTTTCACAGATACGCAGTATTTT
>TRBD1|TRBV27|TRBJ2-3|many
CASSLPSGQGSTDTQYF
TGTGCCAGCAGTTTACCAAGCGGACAGGGATCCACAGATACGCAGTATTTT
>TRBD2|TRBV13|TRBJ2-1|-
CASSPPLTSGGSSYNEQFF
TGTGCCAGCAGCCCCCCACTTACTAGCGGGGGGAGCTCCTACAATGAGCAGTTCTTC
>-|TRBV6-5|TRBJ2-2|few
CASSWTDLGTGELFF
TGTGCCAGCAGTTGGACAGACTTGGGAACCGGGGAGCTGTTTTTT
>TRBD2|TRBV7-8|TRBJ2-2|few
CASQDPGLAGVMAGELFF
TGTGCCAGCCAAGACCCGGGACTAGCGGGGGTCATGGCCGGGGAGCTGTTTTTT
>TRBD2|TRBV2|TRBJ2-1|few
CASIGTSGNNEQFF
TGTGCCAGCATAGGGACTAGCGGGAACAATGAGCAGTTCTTC
>-|TRBV24-1|TRBJ2-2|many
CATSDYNTGELFF
TGTGCCACCAGTGATTATAACACCGGGGAGCTGTTTTTT
>TRBD1|TRBV11-3|TRBJ2-7|-
CASSPQDRDFYEQYF
TGTGCCAGCAGCCCCCAGGACAGGGACTTCTACGAGCAGTACTTC
>-|TRBV12-3/TRBV12-4|TRBJ2-7|-
CASRTGDRYEQYF
TGTGCCAGCAGGACGGGGGACCGCTACGAGCAGTACTTC
>TRBD2|TRBV7-9|TRBJ2-1|-
CASENSGGADWNEQFF
TGTGCCAGCGAAAACAGCGGGGGGGCCGATTGGAATGAGCAGTTCTTC
>TRBD2|TRBV4-1|TRBJ2-3|-
CVSSLTSGRTDTQYF
TGCGTCAGCAGTCTTACTAGCGGGAGGACAGATACGCAGTATTTT
>-|TRBV12-3/TRBV12-4|TRBJ1-2|few
CASSLNRGDGYTF
TGTGCCAGCAGTTTGAACCGGGGGGATGGCTACACCTTC
>TRBD2|TRBV12-3/TRBV12-4|TRBJ2-1|few
CAGGLSGSSYNEQFF
TGTGCCGGAGGATTAAGCGGGAGCTCCTACAATGAGCAGTTCTTC
>-|TRBV28|TRBJ2-5|-
CASSSTGMETQYF
TGTGCCAGCAGCTCTACAGGGATGGAGACCCAGTACTTC
>-|TRBV20-1|TRBJ2-1|-
CSARPPLGEDEQFF
TGCAGTGCTAGACCCCCGCTAGGGGAGGATGAGCAGTTCTTC
>TRBD1|TRBV28|TRBJ2-1|many
CASSLTRTGGEQFF
TGTGCCAGCAGTCTCACCCGGACAGGGGGCGAGCAGTTCTTC
>TRBD2|TRBV9|TRBJ2-1|few
CASSVGGGGQNEQFF
TGTGCCAGCAGCGTAGGGGGGGGTGGTCAGAATGAGCAGTTCTTC
>-|TRBV10-3|TRBJ2-5|few
CAISPDISQETQYF
TGTGCCATCAGCCCAGACATCTCCCAAGAGACCCAGTACTTC
>-|TRBV28|TRBJ2-3|-
CASSFEGPPADTQYF
TGTGCCAGCAGTTTTGAGGGGCCTCCCGCAGATACGCAGTATTTT
>TRBD1|TRBV6-5|TRBJ2-1|few
CASSYYRGSNEQFF
TGTGCCAGCAGTTACTACAGGGGAAGTAATGAGCAGTTCTTC
>TRBD1|TRBV7-6|TRBJ1-2|few
CASSLETGNGYTF
TGTGCCAGCAGCTTAGAGACAGGGAATGGCTACACCTTC
>TRBD1|TRBV14|TRBJ1-1|-
CASSHRDSLIRDTEAFF
TGTGCCAGCAGCCACCGGGACAGCCTTATTAGGGACACTGAAGCTTTCTTT
>TRBD1|TRBV4-1|TRBJ2-2|-
CASSQGTGGEVGTGELFF
TGCGCCAGCAGCCAAGGGACAGGGGGCGAGGTTGGCACCGGGGAGCTGTTTTTT
>-|TRBV6-1|TRBJ2-6|few
CASSPPSSGANVLTF
TGTGCCAGCAGTCCTCCCTCATCTGGGGCCAACGTCCTGACTTTC
>TRBD2|TRBV6-6|TRBJ2-7|many
CASSYTAGEAYEQYF
TGTGCCAGCAGTTACACGGCGGGAGAGGCCTACGAGCAGTACTTC
>-|TRBV13|TRBJ2-1|-
CASSPSVGEQFF
TGTGCCAGCAGCCCTAGCGTGGGAGAGCAGTTCTTC